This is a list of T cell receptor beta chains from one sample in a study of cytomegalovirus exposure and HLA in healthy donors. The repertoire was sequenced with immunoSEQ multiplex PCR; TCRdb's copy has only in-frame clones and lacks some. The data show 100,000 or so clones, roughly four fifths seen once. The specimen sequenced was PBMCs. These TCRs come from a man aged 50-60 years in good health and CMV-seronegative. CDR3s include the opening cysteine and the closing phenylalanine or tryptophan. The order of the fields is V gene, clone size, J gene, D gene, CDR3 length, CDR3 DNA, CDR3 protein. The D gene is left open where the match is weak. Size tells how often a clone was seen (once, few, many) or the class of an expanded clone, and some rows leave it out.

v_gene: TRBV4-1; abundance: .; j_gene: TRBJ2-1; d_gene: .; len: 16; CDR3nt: TGCGCCAGCAGCCAAGAAGCTAGCTCCAGGTACGATGAGCAGTTCTTC; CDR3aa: CASSQEASSRYDEQFF
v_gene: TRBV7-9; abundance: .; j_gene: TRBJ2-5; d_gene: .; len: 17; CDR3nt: TGTGCCAGCAGCCTCCCCCCGGTGGGGGGTAACCAAGAGACCCAGTACTTC; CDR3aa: CASSLPPVGGNQETQYF
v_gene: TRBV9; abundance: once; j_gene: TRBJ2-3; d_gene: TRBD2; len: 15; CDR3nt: TGTGCCAGCAGCGTAAGCGGGGGAGACACAGATACGCAGTATTTT; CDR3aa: CASSVSGGDTDTQYF
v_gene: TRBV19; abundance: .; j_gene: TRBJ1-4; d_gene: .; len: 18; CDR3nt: TGTGCCAGTAGTACACGCTCGGACAGAGATGCAACTAATGAAAAACTGTTTTTT; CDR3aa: CASSTRSDRDATNEKLFF
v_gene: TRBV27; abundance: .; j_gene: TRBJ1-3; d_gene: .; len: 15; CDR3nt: TGTGCCAGCAGAGCTACCCGACAGGCCGGAAACACCATATATTTT; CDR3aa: CASRATRQAGNTIYF
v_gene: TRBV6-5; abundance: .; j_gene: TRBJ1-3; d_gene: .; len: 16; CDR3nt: TGTGCCAGCAGTTACTCGCGGCTGACCTCTGGAAACACCATATATTTT; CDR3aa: CASSYSRLTSGNTIYF
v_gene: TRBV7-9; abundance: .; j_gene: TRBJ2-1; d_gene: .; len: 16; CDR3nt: TGTGCCAGCAGCTCTCCCAGGGTTTCTTTCTACAATGAGCAGTTCTTC; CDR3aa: CASSSPRVSFYNEQFF
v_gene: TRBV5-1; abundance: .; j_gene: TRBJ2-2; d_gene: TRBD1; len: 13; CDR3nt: TGCGCCAGCAAACAGGGGGGAACCGGGGAGCTGTTTTTT; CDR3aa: CASKQGGTGELFF
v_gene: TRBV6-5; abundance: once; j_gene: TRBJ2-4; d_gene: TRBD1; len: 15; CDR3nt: TGTGCCAGCAGTTACCGGGACAGGGGAAGAAACATTCAGTACTTC; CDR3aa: CASSYRDRGRNIQYF
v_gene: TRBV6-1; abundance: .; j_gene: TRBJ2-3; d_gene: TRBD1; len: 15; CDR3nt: TGTGCCAGCGTCTACAGGGGGTTCACCACAGATACGCAGTATTTT; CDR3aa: CASVYRGFTTDTQYF